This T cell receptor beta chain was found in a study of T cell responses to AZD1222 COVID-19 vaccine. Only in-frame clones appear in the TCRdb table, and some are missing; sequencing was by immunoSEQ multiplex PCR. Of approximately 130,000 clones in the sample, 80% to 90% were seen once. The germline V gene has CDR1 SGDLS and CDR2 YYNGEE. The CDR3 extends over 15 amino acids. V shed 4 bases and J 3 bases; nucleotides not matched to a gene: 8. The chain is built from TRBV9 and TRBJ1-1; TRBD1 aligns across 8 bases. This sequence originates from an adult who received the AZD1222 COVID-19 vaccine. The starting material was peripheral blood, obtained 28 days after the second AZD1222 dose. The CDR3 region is CASSTGDRSYTEAFF. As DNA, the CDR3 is TGTGCCAGCAGCACCGGGGACAGGTCCTACACTGAAGCTTTCTTT.